This T cell receptor beta chain was sequenced in a study of blood T cell repertoires in COVID-19. Here immunoSEQ multiplex PCR was the method, and the copy in TCRdb shows in-frame clones only, minus some. The sample lists about 180,000 clones, 82% occurring once. The CDR3 spans 13 residues. Germline CDR1 is LNHNV and CDR2 is YYDKDF (reference sequence). The ends lost 6 bases at V and 1 base at J; junction bases unmatched: 2. The clonotype comes from a woman between 70 and 85 years old with acute or convalescent COVID-19. The chain recombines TRBV15 with TRBJ1-1, with TRBD1 matching over 7 bases. Sequencing input: peripheral blood. DNA of the CDR3: TGTGCCACCAGACGGGACAGGAACACTGAAGCTTTCTTT. Translated, it gives CATRRDRNTEAFF.